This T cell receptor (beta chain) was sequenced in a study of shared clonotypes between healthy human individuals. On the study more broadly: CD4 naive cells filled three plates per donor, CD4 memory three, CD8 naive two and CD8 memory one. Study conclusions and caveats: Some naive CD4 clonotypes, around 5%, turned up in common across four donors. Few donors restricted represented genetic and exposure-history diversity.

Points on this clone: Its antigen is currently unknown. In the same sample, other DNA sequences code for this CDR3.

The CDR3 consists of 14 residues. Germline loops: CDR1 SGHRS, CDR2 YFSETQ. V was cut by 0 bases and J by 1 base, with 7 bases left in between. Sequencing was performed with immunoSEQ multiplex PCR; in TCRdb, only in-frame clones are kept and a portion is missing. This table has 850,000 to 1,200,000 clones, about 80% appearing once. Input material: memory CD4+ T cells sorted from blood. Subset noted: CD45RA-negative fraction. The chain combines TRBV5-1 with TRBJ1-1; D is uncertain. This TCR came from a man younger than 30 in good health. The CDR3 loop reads CASSLVPGNTEAFF. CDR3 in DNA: TGCGCCAGCAGCTTGGTACCGGGGAACACTGAAGCTTTCTTT.